Presented here are 19 T cell receptor beta chains from one specimen sequenced in a study of blood T cell repertoires in COVID-19. The repertoire was sequenced with immunoSEQ multiplex PCR; TCRdb's copy has only in-frame clones and lacks some. The sample has around 200,000 clones, more than 80% seen once; the top ten hold roughly 7%. Sequenced material: peripheral blood. All receptors come from a human donor in a cohort sampled during active COVID-19.

J is TRBJ1-2 and V is TRBV7-8; TRBD1 agrees at 9 bases. Germline CDR1 SGHVS, CDR2 FQNEAQ. V lost 0 bases, J lost 3 bases, and 11 bases stayed unmatched. The CDR3 extends over 18 amino acids. CDR3 DNA sequence: TGTGCCAGCAGCTTAGCGATCACCCGGACAGGGGAACACTATGGCTACACCTTC. The encoded protein is CASSLAITRTGEHYGYTF.

The rearrangement uses TRBV7-8 and TRBJ1-2, with 7 bases that match TRBD1. CDR1 and CDR2 from the germline V gene are SGHVS and FQNEAQ. The CDR3 covers 15 residues. V lost 4 bases to trimming and J lost 2 bases; unmatched junction nucleotides: 7. CDR3 protein: CASSSDTGVNYGYTF. For the CDR3, the DNA is TGTGCCAGCAGCTCCGACACAGGGGTAAACTATGGCTACACCTTC.

J is TRBJ2-3 and V is TRBV7-9, with unresolved D. The germline V gene encodes CDR1 SEHNR and CDR2 FQNEAQ (reference sequence). Trimming pared 0 bases from V and 4 bases from J, leaving 11 bases between. This CDR3 contains 15 residues. CDR3 bases: TGTGCCAGCAGCTTAGCTAGTGCCATGGCAGATACGCAGTATTTT. Protein sequence: CASSLASAMADTQYF.

In the case of this clone: At one end, the junction sequence differs from germline, possibly due to a read error. The chain links TRBV19 to TRBJ1-1; tentatively, D is TRBD1 (6 bases). CDR1 LNHDA and CDR2 SQIVND come from the germline V gene (reference sequence). The CDR3 is 13 amino acids. The CDR3 nucleotides are TGTGCCAGTAGTGAGGGGGTGAATACTGAAGCTTTCTTT. This codes for CASSEGVNTEAFF. The complete variable domain, with remaining parts taken from reference TRBV19 and TRBJ1-1, reads DGGITQSPKYLFRKEGQNVTLSCEQNLNHDAMYWYRQDPGQGLRLIYYSQIVNDFQKGDIAEGYSVSREKKESFPLTVTSAQKNPTAFYLCASSEGVNTEAFFGQGTRLTVV.

The J gene is TRBJ2-1, the V gene TRBV7-9, with D possibly TRBD1 on 6 matching bases. Looked up from germline, CDR1 is SEHNR and CDR2 is FQNEAQ (reference sequence). The V gene lost 8 bases and the J gene lost 2 bases, with 22 bases spanning the gap. CDR3 length: 17 amino acids. The CDR3 DNA reads as TGTGCCAGCTTCACGGCCCAAACAGGGTGGACCTACAATGAGCAGTTCTTC. It is translated as CASFTAQTGWTYNEQFF.

This clone showed up just a few times. The V and J genes are TRBV12-3 or TRBV12-4 and TRBJ1-1; the D is unclear. This CDR3 comprises 12 residues. Trimming pared 7 bases from V and 3 bases from J, leaving 9 bases between. CDR3 protein: CASTEGDTEAFF. CDR3 coding DNA: TGTGCCAGCACGGAGGGAGACACTGAAGCTTTCTTT.

The chain links TRBV5-1 to TRBJ2-1; 11 nucleotides align to TRBD2. Germline V gene sequence: CDR1 SGHRS, CDR2 YFSETQ. The CDR3 spans 15 residues. The junction had 6 bases not matched to a gene; V was cut back by 2 bases and J by 8 bases. CDR3 DNA sequence: TGCGCCAGCAGCTTTGGTAGCGGGGGGGCCGATGAGCAGTTCTTC. Translated: CASSFGSGGADEQFF. The full variable domain, its missing parts supplied by reference TRBV5-1 and TRBJ2-1, is KAGVTQTPRYLIKTRGQQVTLSCSPISGHRSVSWYQQTPGQGLQFLFEYFSETQRNKGNFPGRFSGRQFSNSRSEMNVSTLELGDSALYLCASSFGSGGADEQFFGPGTRLTVL.

In DNA form, the CDR3 reads TGCGCCAGCAGCTTGATCAGGGCGAGCTCCTACGAGCAGTACTTC. Encoded protein: CASSLIRASSYEQYF. The genes are TRBV5-1 and TRBJ2-7; TRBD1 is a possible D gene (5 bases). This CDR3 has 15 amino acids. Deletions cut 1 base from V and 0 bases from J, with 11 bases between. The germline gives CDR1 SGHRS, CDR2 YFSETQ.

The V gene is TRBV27, the J gene TRBJ1-2, with 7 bases matching TRBD1. The CDR3 has 13 residues. The germline gives CDR1 MNHEY, CDR2 SMNVEV (reference sequence). V gave up 3 bases and J gave up 6 bases; unmatched junction bases: 4. This chain's CDR3 is CASSLYRGDGYTF. The CDR3 nucleotides read TGTGCCAGCAGTTTGTACAGGGGTGATGGCTACACCTTC.

J is TRBJ2-1 and V is TRBV29-1, with D tentatively TRBD2 (6 bases). Trimming took 3 bases from V and 4 from J, leaving 25 bases between them. The CDR3 is 18 residues long. Germline CDR1 SQVTM, CDR2 ANQGSEA. The CDR3 DNA reads as TGCAGCGTTGAGGGCGGGGACTGGGTAGCGAGGTATTACAATGAGCAGTTCTTC. Protein sequence: CSVEGGDWVARYYNEQFF.

This clone was found once. In nucleotides, the CDR3 is TGTGCCAGCAGCCAAGACAGCTCTGGGGCCAACGTCCTGACTTTC. Residues: CASSQDSSGANVLTF. V and J are TRBV3-1 (or the pseudogene TRBV3-2) and TRBJ2-6, with D hard to call. This CDR3 is 15 amino acids long. Germline CDR1 and CDR2: LGHDT and YNNKEL (reference sequence). V lost 0 bases, J lost 0 bases, and 3 bases lay in between.

The rearrangement links TRBV6-1 to TRBJ2-7, with 9 positions matching TRBD1. Germline V gene lookup returns CDR1 MNHNS and CDR2 SASEGT. The CDR3 loop spans 13 amino acids. With 4 bases clipped from V and 5 bases from J, the junction kept 3 bases outside the gene matches. CDR3 DNA sequence: TGTGCCAGCAGTGCCCGGGACAGGGACGAGCAGTACTTC. Amino acid sequence: CASSARDRDEQYF.

The chain combines TRBV25-1 with TRBJ1-1, with D possibly being TRBD1 (5 bases). V was cut by 8 bases and J by 5 bases, with 12 bases left in between. This CDR3 comprises 12 residues. Looked up from germline, CDR1 is MGHDK and CDR2 is SYGVNS. The CDR3 loop reads CASAGGGTEAFF. The CDR3 DNA reads TGTGCCAGCGCCGGGGGTGGGACTGAAGCTTTCTTT.

This clone was observed once. The CDR3, as DNA: TGCGCCAGCAGTTCCGGGACAGGGTTGGAAAAACTGTTTTTT. It specifies CASSSGTGLEKLFF. The chain links TRBV5-1 to TRBJ1-4; 9 positions agree with TRBD1. Looked up from germline, CDR1 is SGHRS and CDR2 is YFSETQ. The V segment lost 5 bases and the J segment 8 bases; nucleotides outside the gene matches: 7. The CDR3 loop spans 14 amino acids.

The chain is built from TRBV10-3 and TRBJ1-2, with D perhaps matching TRBD1 (5 bases). The CDR3 loop spans 13 amino acids. Germline V gene sequence: CDR1 ENHRY, CDR2 SYGVKD. Deletions cut 4 bases from V and 7 bases from J, with 13 bases between. The CDR3 nucleotides are TGTGCCATCAGTGGAATTCAGGGTCCTGGCTACACCTTC. This translates into CAISGIQGPGYTF.

This rearrangement joins TRBV7-8 to TRBJ2-7; D remains ambiguous. V lost 6 bases, J lost 0 bases, and 12 bases lay in between. This CDR3 contains 14 residues. From germline, CDR1 is SGHVS and CDR2 FQNEAQ. CDR3 amino acids: CASRRTANSYEQYF. The CDR3 region has the DNA TGTGCCAGCAGAAGAACAGCCAACTCCTACGAGCAGTACTTC.

This clone was seen just once. This chain connects TRBV7-3 to TRBJ2-1, with 8 bases aligning to TRBD2. The CDR3 is 15 amino acids. Germline CDR1 SGHTA, CDR2 FQGTGA. V lost 0 bases, J lost 4 bases, and 2 bases stayed unmatched. CDR3: CASSLTGGEYNEQFF. DNA for the CDR3: TGTGCCAGCAGCTTAACCGGGGGGGAATACAATGAGCAGTTCTTC. The complete variable domain, with remaining parts taken from reference TRBV7-3 and TRBJ2-1, reads GAGVSQTPSNKVTEKGKYVELRCDPISGHTALYWYRQSLGQGPEFLIYFQGTGAADDSGLPNDRFFAVRPEGSVSTLKIQRTERGDSAVYLCASSLTGGEYNEQFFGPGTRLTVL.

This chain connects TRBV5-1 to TRBJ1-1; D is uncertain. Trimming took off 0 bases at V and 0 bases at J, with 9 bases between the two ends. CDR3 length equals 15 residues. Germline CDR1 and CDR2: SGHRS and YFSETQ. CDR3 sequence: CASSLVRGMNTEAFF. CDR3 nucleotide sequence: TGCGCCAGCAGCTTGGTCCGGGGAATGAACACTGAAGCTTTCTTT.

This chain connects TRBV2 to TRBJ2-7, with 7 bases fitting TRBD2. Germline V gene lookup returns CDR1 SNHLY and CDR2 FYNNEI. The trim removed 5 bases at V and 7 bases at J, leaving 8 bases unmatched. This CDR3 contains 13 residues. The CDR3 DNA sequence: TGTGCCAGCAGTCCGGGGGGTTCTGGGGAGCAGTACTTC. It is translated as CASSPGGSGEQYF.